This T cell receptor beta chain was identified during a study of cytomegalovirus exposure and HLA in healthy donors. For the study at large: An analysis done earlier identified approximately 120 million unique TCR beta sequences from approximately 180 million T cells.

General study points: Reportedly, a later analysis found an Asian-associated ancestry cluster had fewer N-insertions than the approximately 670-donor mean.

Primers for the PCR totalled 60 Vbeta and 13 Jbeta. Generated by immunoSEQ multiplex PCR, the TCRdb table keeps only in-frame clones and is missing some. The ten most abundant clones cover 5.5% to 7.5% of a sample with about 200,000 clones. CDR1 SNHLY and CDR2 FYNNEI come from the germline V gene. Deletions cut 3 bases from V and 0 bases from J, with 8 bases between. This CDR3 has 14 residues. On this clone: Its antigen is currently unknown.

Input material: PBMCs. This clonotype originated in a man aged 30 to 45 in good health and CMV-seronegative. The V gene is TRBV2, the J gene TRBJ1-1; maybe TRBD1 (5 bases). For the CDR3, the DNA is TGTGCCAGCAGTGACCAGGGTGTGAACACTGAAGCTTTCTTT. It codes for CASSDQGVNTEAFF.